Each of the 26 T cell receptor beta chains below was sequenced from the same sample in a study of T-cell memory formation after mild COVID-19. Using its own MiXCR run on the 5' RACE reads, TCRdb lists one record per CDR3 protein. The profile shows about 150,000 distinct CDR3 sequences, about 14% of them singletons. Sequencing used PBMCs or a T cell subset sorted from them (not recorded which). These receptors came from an adult woman who had mild COVID-19 (a few samples of this study predate the infection). Cell type and time point are not known.

This clonotype showed up many times. The chain carries TRBV28 and TRBJ2-1, with a weak D call TRBD1 (6 bases). The CDR3 is 13 residues long. CDR1 is MDHEN, CDR2 SYDVKM, per germline. V was shortened by 3 bases and J by 9 bases, with 12 bases between the two germline ends. This CDR3 is CASSLSQGFEQFF. CDR3 sequence (DNA): TGTGCCAGCAGTTTGTCGCAGGGGTTTGAGCAGTTCTTC. Full variable domain (outside the CDR3, taken from reference TRBV28 and TRBJ2-1): DVKVTQSSRYLVKRTGEKVFLECVQDMDHENMFWYRQDPGLGLRLIYFSYDVKMKEKGDIPEGYSVSREKKERFSLILESASTNQTSMYLCASSLSQGFEQFFGPGTRLTVL.

This sequence joins TRBV7-6 and TRBJ2-1; TRBD1 is a possible D gene (5 bases). The CDR3 has 14 residues. In germline, CDR1 is SGHVS, CDR2 FNYEAQ. Trimming pared 5 bases from V and 5 bases from J, leaving 13 bases between. The CDR3 DNA sequence: TGTGCCAGCAGCCTCAACAGGTTCCACAATGAGCAGTTCTTC. This gives the protein CASSLNRFHNEQFF.

The chain recombines TRBV7-2 with TRBJ2-7; the D gene is possibly TRBD1 (6 bases). V was cut by 3 bases and J by 3 bases, with 21 bases left in between. CDR1 and CDR2 (germline): SGHTA, FQGNSA. The CDR3 spans 17 residues. The CDR3 reads CASSFGASGTGHYEQYF. The CDR3 region has the DNA TGTGCCAGCAGCTTTGGAGCGTCCGGGACGGGACACTACGAGCAGTACTTC.

The gene calls are TRBV24-1 and TRBJ2-3; no reliable D call. Trimming cost V 4 bases and J 0 bases, with 10 bases left between them. The germline gives CDR1 KGHDR, CDR2 SFDVKD. The CDR3 totals 15 residues. CDR3 nucleotides: TGTGCCACCAGTGACCGCGACTGGAGCACAGATACGCAGTATTTT. The encoded protein is CATSDRDWSTDTQYF.

The V gene is TRBV3-1, the J gene TRBJ2-7; D is uncertain. CDR3 size: 14 residues. The V gene's germline CDR1 is LGHDT and CDR2 YNNKEL (reference sequence). Trimming removed 2 bases from V and 1 base from J, with 9 bases in between. CDR3 sequence (DNA): TGTGCCAGCAGCCAATTACACAATTCCTACGAGCAGTACTTC. It encodes CASSQLHNSYEQYF.

This clonotype has at least ten counts. The chain has TRBV12-3 or TRBV12-4 and TRBJ2-7, with D possibly TRBD2 on 6 matching bases. The CDR3 covers 15 residues. The V gene lost 3 bases and the J gene lost 5 bases, with 17 bases spanning the gap. Here the CDR3 DNA reads TGTGCCAGCAGTTTGGGGGGTGGCTTTAAGGACGAGCAGTACTTC. Its protein product is CASSLGGGFKDEQYF.

The chain combines TRBV7-9 with TRBJ2-1; 10 positions match TRBD2. Unmatched junction bases numbered 14, after V lost 4 bases and J lost 8 bases. The CDR3 extends over 17 amino acids. From germline, CDR1 is SEHNR and CDR2 FQNEAQ (reference sequence). The CDR3 bases are TGTGCCAGCAGCTCGTTGTTGAAAGCGGGAGGGCAGGATGAGCAGTTCTTC. It encodes CASSSLLKAGGQDEQFF.

This clonotype has a handful of counts. The chain couples TRBV12-3 or TRBV12-4 to TRBJ2-1, with 7 bases that match TRBD1. V gave up 6 bases and J gave up 4 bases; unmatched junction bases: 9. This CDR3 comprises 15 residues. The CDR3: CASSSGTATYNEQFF. DNA of the CDR3: TGTGCCAGCAGCTCCGGGACAGCCACATACAATGAGCAGTTCTTC.

This clonotype was seen only a few times. V is TRBV6-5 and J is TRBJ1-2; weak D call: TRBD1 (5 bases). Germline-derived CDR1 and CDR2 are MNHEY and SVGAGI. CDR3 length equals 15 residues. Trimming took 0 bases from V and 9 from J, leaving 17 bases between them. The CDR3 DNA follows: TGTGCCAGCAGTTACTCTACCGGGACGTCGATCAGCTACACCTTC. Residues: CASSYSTGTSISYTF.

The CDR3 coding sequence is TGCAGCTCTGTCGGGGGGCAATCCTACAATGAGCAGTTCTTC. Encoded protein: CSSVGGQSYNEQFF. The rearrangement uses TRBV29-1 and TRBJ2-1, with D possibly TRBD2 on 7 matching bases. The V end was cut by 8 bases, the J end by 1 base, with 15 bases between. The CDR3 has 14 amino acids. Germline V gene data show CDR1 as SQVTM and CDR2 as ANQGSEA.

The sample holds a few counts of this clonotype. J is TRBJ2-7 and V is TRBV7-9, with 8 bases lining up with TRBD2. CDR1 is SEHNR and CDR2 is FQNEAQ in the germline V gene (reference sequence). V was pared by 5 bases and J by 6 bases, with 15 bases of the junction left unmatched. CDR3 length equals 16 residues. The CDR3 reads CASSPSGSGGAGEQYF. The DNA of the CDR3 is TGTGCCAGCAGCCCAAGCGGGAGTGGAGGGGCCGGCGAGCAGTACTTC.

This clonotype was counted only a few times. The chain is built from TRBV3-1 and TRBJ1-1, with TRBD1 as a possible D gene (5 bases). Trimming removed 1 base at V and 1 base at J, with 10 bases between. The CDR3 sequence is 15 residues long. Germline values: CDR1 LGHDT, CDR2 YNNKEL (reference sequence). The CDR3 spells CASSQVGTANTEAFF. CDR3 DNA sequence: TGTGCCAGCAGCCAAGTTGGGACGGCGAACACTGAAGCTTTCTTT.

CDR3 in DNA: TGTGCCAGTAGTATTACAGCGGCCTCCTCCTACAATGAGCAGTTCTTC. Protein sequence: CASSITAASSYNEQFF. The V and J genes are TRBV19 and TRBJ2-1; D might be TRBD2 (5 bases). Germline CDR1 LNHDA, CDR2 SQIVND (reference sequence). CDR3 size: 16 residues. V was trimmed by 3 bases and J by 0 bases, leaving 12 bases between them. Using reference TRBV19 and TRBJ2-1 for the parts outside the CDR3, the full variable domain is DGGITQSPKYLFRKEGQNVTLSCEQNLNHDAMYWYRQDPGQGLRLIYYSQIVNDFQKGDIAEGYSVSREKKESFPLTVTSAQKNPTAFYLCASSITAASSYNEQFFGPGTRLTVL.

This clonotype has a handful of counts. CDR3 sequence reads: CASSLSPGKHTEAFF. In DNA, the CDR3 is TGCGCCAGCAGCTTGTCCCCAGGGAAGCACACTGAAGCTTTCTTT. The genes are TRBV23-1 and TRBJ1-1; tentative D call: TRBD1 (5 bases). TRBV23-1 is known as an ORF, though its function is uncertain. This CDR3 has 15 amino acids. Trimming left V 6 bases short and J 3 bases short, with 17 bases between.

This clonotype was observed a handful of times. The V and J genes are TRBV3-1 and TRBJ1-1; no firm D call. Trimming stripped 0 bases from V and 8 bases from J, with 10 bases between. The germline V gene has CDR1 LGHDT and CDR2 YNNKEL (reference sequence). CDR3 length: 13 amino acids. The CDR3 coding sequence is TGTGCCAGCAGCCAAGATGGGCCAAAGGAAGCTTTCTTT. As protein: CASSQDGPKEAFF.

V gene TRBV7-3 combines with J gene TRBJ2-5; D perhaps matches TRBD2 (6 bases). Looked up from germline, CDR1 is SGHTA and CDR2 is FQGTGA. V dropped 3 bases and J dropped 4 bases, with 12 bases sitting between them. The length of the CDR3 is 14 residues. Here the CDR3 DNA reads TGTGCCAGCAGCTTCGGGGGAAGGGGAGAGACCCAGTACTTC. This gives the protein CASSFGGRGETQYF.

The J gene is TRBJ2-1, the V gene TRBV24-1; D may be TRBD2 (6 bases). The V gene lost 7 bases and the J gene lost 4 bases, with 25 bases spanning the gap. The CDR3 is made up of 18 amino acids. CDR1 and CDR2 (germline): KGHDR, SFDVKD. CDR3 loop: CATSGGIVGQGLYNEQFF. In DNA form, the CDR3 reads TGTGCCACCAGCGGAGGGATAGTTGGGCAGGGATTATACAATGAGCAGTTCTTC.

The chain couples TRBV7-9 to TRBJ2-1; TRBD1 aligns across 11 bases. This CDR3 is 14 amino acids long. Trimming at V came to 7 bases and at J to 6 bases, leaving 5 bases not matched to a gene. In germline, CDR1 is SEHNR, CDR2 FQNEAQ (reference sequence). The CDR3 bases are TGTGCCAGCAACGCGGACAGGGGGCTCAATGAGCAGTTCTTC. It yields the protein CASNADRGLNEQFF.

The chain uses TRBV12-3 or TRBV12-4 and TRBJ1-5, with no clear D. The V end was cut by 6 bases, the J end by 2 bases, with 8 bases between. This CDR3 comprises 13 residues. This CDR3 reads CASRLVGNQPQHF. The CDR3 DNA reads TGTGCCAGCAGACTTGTGGGCAATCAGCCCCAGCATTTT.

There are a few counts of this clonotype. The chain is built from TRBV30 and TRBJ1-2; D unresolved. The germline V gene has CDR1 GTSNPN and CDR2 SVGIG (reference sequence). This CDR3 comprises 12 residues. Trimming cost V 5 bases and J 4 bases, with 11 bases left between them. This CDR3 is CAWRSGRYGYTF. As DNA, the CDR3 is TGTGCCTGGCGAAGCGGGCGCTATGGCTACACCTTC.

The V gene is TRBV6-6, the J gene TRBJ1-2; a possible D gene is TRBD1 (6 bases). The length of the CDR3 is 14 residues. V lost 6 bases and J 8 bases, leaving 19 bases between the germline ends. Germline V gives CDR1 MNHNY, CDR2 SVGAGI (reference sequence). This chain's CDR3 is CASSSQNRDDGYTF. The CDR3 region has the DNA TGTGCCAGCAGCTCTCAAAACAGGGACGACGGCTACACCTTC.

The chain combines TRBV9 with TRBJ2-2; D possibly corresponds to TRBD1 (5 bases). Deletions cut 0 bases from V and 4 bases from J, with 10 bases between. CDR3 length equals 15 residues. CDR1 and CDR2 (germline): SGDLS, YYNGEE. The CDR3: CASSVGRVSTGELFF. The CDR3 nucleotides read TGTGCCAGCAGCGTAGGCAGGGTGAGCACCGGGGAGCTGTTTTTT.

This clonotype was detected only a few times. The J gene is TRBJ2-1, the V gene TRBV9; D possibly matches TRBD1 or TRBD2 (5 bases each). V dropped 0 bases and J dropped 10 bases, with 14 bases sitting between them. The CDR3 consists of 14 residues. Germline-derived CDR1 and CDR2 are SGDLS and YYNGEE. The CDR3 DNA reads as TGTGCCAGCAGCGTAGCTTCGATGGGGACGGAGCAGTTCTTC. Its protein is CASSVASMGTEQFF.

This clonotype turned up a few times. The chain links TRBV6-5 to TRBJ1-2; maybe TRBD1 (5 bases). Trimming stripped 4 bases from V and 4 bases from J, with 16 bases between. The CDR3 is 15 amino acids. The germline V gene has CDR1 MNHEY and CDR2 SVGAGI. CDR3 bases: TGTGCCAGCAGTTGGATGGGGGTAAAACCCTATGGCTACACCTTC. It codes for CASSWMGVKPYGYTF.

This clonotype was seen more than once but under ten times. The V and J genes are TRBV12-3 or TRBV12-4 and TRBJ2-1; 9 nucleotides align to TRBD2. V lost 7 bases and J lost 1; bases outside the gene matches: 8. This CDR3 is 16 amino acids long. The CDR3 DNA is TGTGCCAGCATCGCAACTAGCGGGTTTTCCTACAATGAGCAGTTCTTC. Its protein is CASIATSGFSYNEQFF.

The chain combines TRBV7-9 with TRBJ1-2, with D uncertain. Trimming removed 2 bases at V and 4 bases at J, with 8 bases between. The CDR3 length is 13 residues. The germline V gene encodes CDR1 SEHNR and CDR2 FQNEAQ (reference sequence). CDR3 in amino acids: CASSLTSGYGYTF. In DNA, the CDR3 is TGTGCCAGCAGCTTAACCTCAGGCTATGGCTACACCTTC.